The present TCR beta chain was sequenced within a study of blood T cell repertoires in COVID-19. Libraries were prepared by immunoSEQ multiplex PCR; TCRdb keeps only in-frame clonotypes and omits some of them. The table has about 160,000 clones, roughly 80% seen once; the top ten hold roughly 4.5%. Trimming removed 5 bases from V and 2 bases from J; junction bases left unmatched: 8. CDR3 length: 17 residues. In germline, CDR1 is MDHEN, CDR2 SYDVKM. The sequence was obtained from a woman aged 45 to 65 who had recovered from COVID-19. The sample was PBMCs or T cells enriched from blood (not recorded which). The rearrangement uses TRBV28 and TRBJ2-2, with 10 bases aligning to TRBD1. The CDR3 DNA reads as TGTGCCAGCAGTCCGGCGACAGGGGGCAAAAACACCGGGGAGCTGTTTTTT. Protein product: CASSPATGGKNTGELFF.